What follows are 5 T cell receptor beta chains derived from one specimen sequenced in a study of cytomegalovirus exposure and HLA in healthy donors. A multiplex PCR was run with 60 Vbeta primers and 13 Jbeta primers. The table came from immunoSEQ multiplex PCR; TCRdb's copy has only in-frame clones and leaves some out. This sample has under 110,000 clones, with less than 80% found just once. The sequenced sample consisted of PBMCs. These receptors originate from a man aged 60 to 69 in good health and CMV-seronegative.

The V and J genes are TRBV7-8 and TRBJ1-1, with D maybe TRBD1 (5 bases). V was trimmed by 3 bases and J by 0 bases, leaving 8 bases between them. CDR1 is SGHVS, CDR2 FQNEAQ, per germline. The CDR3 runs 14 residues. The CDR3 here is CASSFGTMNTEAFF. The DNA of the CDR3 is TGTGCCAGCAGCTTCGGGACTATGAACACTGAAGCTTTCTTT.

The chain is built from TRBV19 and TRBJ1-2; 10 bases line up with TRBD1. The J segment lost 2 bases and the V segment lost 5 bases, leaving 5 bases of the junction unmatched. CDR1 is LNHDA, CDR2 SQIVND, per germline (reference sequence). The CDR3 has 15 residues. The CDR3 DNA follows: TGTGCCAGTAGTTCCCCGGGACAGGGGAACTATGGCTACACCTTC. Translating it yields CASSSPGQGNYGYTF.

This clone has a handful of counts. V and J are TRBV6-1 and TRBJ1-2, with D uncertain. Germline V gene lookup returns CDR1 MNHNS and CDR2 SASEGT. This CDR3 comprises 15 residues. Trimming took 1 base from V and 2 from J, leaving 11 bases between them. As DNA, the CDR3 is TGTGCCAGCAGTGAAGGCGGACTGAAAAACTATGGCTACACCTTC. Translation gives CASSEGGLKNYGYTF.

This sequence joins TRBV15 and TRBJ2-5, with 8 bases fitting TRBD1. Per germline, CDR1 LNHNV and CDR2 YYDKDF (reference sequence). The CDR3 spans 14 residues. In nucleotides, the CDR3 is TGTGTCACAGGGTCAGGGGGCTCTACGGAGACCCAGTACTTC. It yields the protein CVTGSGGSTETQYF.

The chain carries TRBV6-5 and TRBJ2-5; 11 bases line up with TRBD1. The V and J ends lost 6 bases and 4 bases, in that order; junction bases with no gene match: 7. The germline V gene encodes CDR1 MNHEY and CDR2 SVGAGI. This CDR3 is built from 15 residues. CDR3 nucleotide sequence: TGTGCCAGCAGCCTGGACAGGGGGCGCACAGAGACCCAGTACTTC. It yields the protein CASSLDRGRTETQYF.